These T cell receptor beta chains were read from a single sample in a study of blood T cell repertoires in COVID-19. Using immunoSEQ multiplex PCR, the repertoire was profiled, and TCRdb retains in-frame clones only, with some absent. The data show roughly 180,000 clones, about 70% seen once. The source material was peripheral blood. The receptor source for this set is a woman aged 45-65 years with active or convalescent COVID-19. The CDR3 runs from the conserved cysteine through the conserved F or W. D genes are given only for firm matches. Clone size appears in some rows only: once, few, many, or a class for an expanded clone.

NA	NA	TRBJ2-5	TRBV7-2	TGTGCCAGCAGCTTCGGCGGGGGCCGGGGGACCCAGTACTTC	CASSFGGGRGTQYF
NA	TRBD2	TRBJ2-7	TRBV28	TGTGCCAGCAGTTTTACTCGTCGGACTAGGAATGGGCGGCAGTACTTC	CASSFTRRTRNGRQYF
NA	NA	TRBJ1-5	TRBV10-3	TGTGCCATCAGTGAGCGTGGGGGGAATCAGCCCCAGCATTTT	CAISERGGNQPQHF
NA	NA	TRBJ1-4	TRBV5-1	TGCGCCAGCAGCTCGGGCCCTACAGGACCAACTAATGAAAAACTGTTTTTT	CASSSGPTGPTNEKLFF
NA	NA	TRBJ1-3	TRBV4-3	TGCGCCAGCAGCCAAGAGAGACTCTCTGGAAACACCATATATTTT	CASSQERLSGNTIYF
NA	NA	TRBJ1-3	TRBV25-1	TGTGCCAGCAGTTCCGACCGACAGATCTCTGGAAACACCATATATTTT	CASSSDRQISGNTIYF
NA	TRBD1	TRBJ1-1	TRBV29-1	TGCAGCGTTGTTACCGGGACAGGGTCGGCCACTGAAGCTTTCTTT	CSVVTGTGSATEAFF
once	NA	TRBJ2-1	TRBV5-1	TGCGCCAGCAGCTTGGAACTAAGCAATGAGCAGTTCTTC	CASSLELSNEQFF
NA	TRBD2	TRBJ2-3	TRBV28	TGTGCCAGCAGTCCTCCACTAGCGGGGCGCACAGATACGCAGTATTTT	CASSPPLAGRTDTQYF
NA	TRBD1	TRBJ1-2	TRBV2	TGTGCCAGCAGTGTTAGGGACAGGGGGCGAATCTCTAACTATGGCTACACCTTC	CASSVRDRGRISNYGYTF
NA	NA	TRBJ1-1	TRBV7-9	TGTGCCAGCAGCTTAGCGAGCACGAACACTGAAGCTTTCTTT	CASSLASTNTEAFF
few	TRBD1	TRBJ1-1	TRBV5-5	TGTGCCAGCAGCTTTACCGGGACAGGGAGCGGGAACACTGAAGCTTTCTTT	CASSFTGTGSGNTEAFF
NA	TRBD1	TRBJ1-2	TRBV5-8	TGTGCCAGCAGCTTGGGACAGGGAGGTTACTATGGCTACACCTTC	CASSLGQGGYYGYTF
once	TRBD1	TRBJ1-6	TRBV9	TGTGCCAGCAGCGTAGACGGACAGGGGAGATCACCCCTCCACTTT	CASSVDGQGRSPLHF
NA	NA	TRBJ2-1	TRBV15	TGTGCCACCAGCAGAGGGTACTCCAATGAGCAGTTCTTC	CATSRGYSNEQFF
few	TRBD1	TRBJ1-1	TRBV18	TGTGCCAGCTCGCAGGGGACAGGGGGCGCGGGCACTGAAGCTTTCTTT	CASSQGTGGAGTEAFF
many	TRBD2	TRBJ2-1	TRBV28	TGTGCCAGCAGTTTACAAGCGGGAGGTTCCGAAGCCTACGTAAGCTCCTACAATGAGCAGTTCTTC	CASSLQAGGSEAYVSSYNEQFF
NA	TRBD2	TRBJ2-3	TRBV11-2	TGTGCCAGCAGCTCCCCCCCCGAGCGGGAGGGCGCAGATACGCAGTATTTT	CASSSPPEREGADTQYF
few	NA	TRBJ2-5	TRBV6-5	TGTGCCAGCAGTTACTCGAGGGGGTTCGGGGAGACCCAGTACTTC	CASSYSRGFGETQYF
NA	TRBD1	TRBJ2-5	TRBV12-5	TGTGCTAGTGGTTCAGGACAGGGGGCACAGACCCAGTACTTC	CASGSGQGAQTQYF
once	TRBD1	TRBJ1-2	TRBV28	TGTGCCACCGAAACGGACAGGGCCGTGTATGGCTACACCTTC	CATETDRAVYGYTF
NA	NA	TRBJ2-1	TRBV10-3	TGTGCCATCAGTGACCGCAGGGATGGAGACCACAATGAGCAGTTCTTC	CAISDRRDGDHNEQFF
few	TRBD1	TRBJ1-5	TRBV27	TGTGCCAGCAGTTCCTCCTCACAGGGGCATCAGCCCCAGCATTTT	CASSSSSQGHQPQHF
NA	TRBD1	TRBJ1-6	TRBV19	TGTGCCAGTAGATCCCTCTCGACAGGGGGCGATAATTCACCCCTCCACTTT	CASRSLSTGGDNSPLHF
few	NA	TRBJ1-5	TRBV7-2	TGTGCCAGCAGCCCCAGGGGTGTGAGCAATCAGCCCCAGCATTTT	CASSPRGVSNQPQHF
NA	TRBD1	TRBJ1-4	TRBV11-2	TGTGCCAGCAGCTCCCCGGGACAGGTGGGGGGGAAACTGTTTTTT	CASSSPGQVGGKLFF
NA	TRBD2	TRBJ2-3	TRBV4-3	TGCGCCAGCAGCCAAGAGGAGCGGGGAACGCAGTATTTT	CASSQEERGTQYF
NA	NA	TRBJ1-4	TRBV30	TGTGCCTGTAACCGGGCAAGGGGTGAAAAACTGTTTTTT	CACNRARGEKLFF
few	NA	TRBJ2-2	TRBV30	TGTGCCTGGAGTGTGAGGCCGGACACCGGGGAGCTGTTTTTT	CAWSVRPDTGELFF
NA	TRBD1	TRBJ2-1	TRBV5-4	TGTGCCAGCAGCCAAGACAGGGGTTTTTACAATGAGCAGTTCTTC	CASSQDRGFYNEQFF
NA	NA	TRBJ1-1	TRBV18	TGTGCCAGCTCACCACAGACAGGAGGTTACTCGCACACTGAAGCTTTCTTT	CASSPQTGGYSHTEAFF
few	NA	TRBJ1-1	TRBV30	TGTGCCTGCCACCCGGGTGGGAACACTGAAGCTTTCTTT	CACHPGGNTEAFF
once	NA	TRBJ2-7	TRBV6-2/TRBV6-3	TGTGCCAGCAGCCCCGGGACATCTTCCTACGAGCAGTACTTC	CASSPGTSSYEQYF
once	TRBD2	TRBJ2-1	TRBV11-2	TGTGCCAGCAGTTTAGCGGGGGGGCGTCCCTACAATGAGCAGTTCTTC	CASSLAGGRPYNEQFF